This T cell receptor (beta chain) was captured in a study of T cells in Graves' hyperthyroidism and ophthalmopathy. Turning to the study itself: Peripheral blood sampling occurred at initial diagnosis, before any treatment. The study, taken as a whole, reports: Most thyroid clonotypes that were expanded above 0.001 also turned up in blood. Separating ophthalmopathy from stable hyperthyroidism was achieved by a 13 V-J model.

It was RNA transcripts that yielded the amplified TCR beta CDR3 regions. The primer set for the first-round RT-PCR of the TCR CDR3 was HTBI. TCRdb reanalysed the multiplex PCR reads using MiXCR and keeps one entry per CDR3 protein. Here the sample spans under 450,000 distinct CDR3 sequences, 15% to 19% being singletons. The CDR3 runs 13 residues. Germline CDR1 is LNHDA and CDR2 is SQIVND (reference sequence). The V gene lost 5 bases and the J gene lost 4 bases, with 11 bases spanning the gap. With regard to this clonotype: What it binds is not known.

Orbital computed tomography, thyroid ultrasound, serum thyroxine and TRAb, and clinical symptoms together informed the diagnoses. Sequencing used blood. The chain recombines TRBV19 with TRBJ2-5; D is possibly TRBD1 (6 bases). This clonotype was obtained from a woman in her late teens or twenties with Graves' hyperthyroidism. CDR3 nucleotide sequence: TGTGCCAGTAGTCCACAGGGATTAGAGACCCAGTACTTC. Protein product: CASSPQGLETQYF.